A single sample is the source of the 26 T cell receptor beta chains below, sequenced in a study of CD8+ T cells in alopecia areata. Regarding treatment: oral pan-JAK inhibitor, 5-10 mg twice daily. cDNA reverse transcribed from extracted RNA served as the sequencing template. Sequenced by immunoSEQ multiplex PCR; TCRdb stores in-frame clones only, minus some. The sample comprises under 200,000 clones, approximately 57% of which are singletons, and 14% rests with the top ten. The sequenced sample was CD4+ T cells sorted from blood, obtained at week 24, from a patient treated with tofacitinib. The receptor source for this set is a human donor with alopecia areata.

This clone was found a few times. This chain connects TRBV29-1 to TRBJ2-3; D might be TRBD1 (5 bases). The germline gives CDR1 SQVTM, CDR2 ANQGSEA. The CDR3 runs to 13 residues. The V end lost 4 bases, the J end lost 2 bases, and 10 bases lay between the germline ends. The CDR3, as DNA: TGCAGCGTTGGGGTTGGGGCCACAGATACGCAGTATTTT. Translating it yields CSVGVGATDTQYF.

The rearrangement links TRBV7-9 to TRBJ2-1; TRBD1 or TRBD2 may be the D gene (5 bases each). The CDR3 length is 11 residues. V was pared by 5 bases and J by 8 bases, with 7 bases between. Germline CDR1 is SEHNR and CDR2 is FQNEAQ (reference sequence). CDR3 amino acids: CASSRGDEQFF. The CDR3 nucleotides read TGTGCCAGCAGCAGGGGAGATGAGCAGTTCTTC. Looking up the rest from reference TRBV7-9 and TRBJ2-1 gives the full variable domain: DTGVSQNPRHKITKRGQNVTFRCDPISEHNRLYWYRQTLGQGPEFLTYFQNEAQLEKSRLLSDRFSAERPKGSFSTLEIQRTEQGDSAMYLCASSRGDEQFFGPGTRLTVL.

This chain uses TRBV29-1 with TRBJ2-1, with D perhaps matching TRBD1 (6 bases). V lost 8 bases, J lost 0 bases, and 17 bases lay in between. CDR3 size: 15 residues. Germline V gene sequence: CDR1 SQVTM, CDR2 ANQGSEA. CDR3 region: CSIGGQTSSYNEQFF. CDR3 DNA sequence: TGCAGCATTGGCGGACAGACATCCTCCTACAATGAGCAGTTCTTC.

The chain recombines TRBV5-1 with TRBJ2-1; TRBD1 might be the D (6 bases). Germline V gene data show CDR1 as SGHRS and CDR2 as YFSETQ. V was clipped by 0 bases and J by 1 base, with 11 bases between them. The CDR3 has 16 residues. CDR3 in amino acids: CASSLGSTGSYNEQFF. Written as DNA, the CDR3 is TGCGCCAGCAGCTTGGGTAGCACAGGGTCCTACAATGAGCAGTTCTTC. Full variable domain (rest looked up from reference TRBV5-1 and TRBJ2-1): KAGVTQTPRYLIKTRGQQVTLSCSPISGHRSVSWYQQTPGQGLQFLFEYFSETQRNKGNFPGRFSGRQFSNSRSEMNVSTLELGDSALYLCASSLGSTGSYNEQFFGPGTRLTVL.

The chain couples TRBV11-3 to TRBJ1-2, with D possibly being TRBD1 (5 bases). The germline CDR1 and CDR2 sequences are SGHNT and YENEEA. Trimming shortened V by 1 base and J by 8 bases, and 17 bases separated the two germline ends. The CDR3 contains 15 residues. CDR3 nucleotide sequence: TGTGCCAGCAGCTTAGGCGACCCGGGACTCGGGGGCTACACCTTC. As protein: CASSLGDPGLGGYTF.

The J gene is TRBJ2-7, the V gene TRBV7-8; D is uncertain. The V gene's germline CDR1 is SGHVS and CDR2 FQNEAQ. Trimming shortened V by 5 bases and J by 2 bases, and 10 bases separated the two germline ends. The CDR3 is 13 residues long. The CDR3: CASSPRATYEQYF. CDR3 DNA: TGTGCCAGCAGCCCTAGGGCGACCTACGAGCAGTACTTC. The variable domain in full, completed from reference TRBV7-8 and TRBJ2-7, reads GAGVSQSPRYKVAKRGQDVALRCDPISGHVSLFWYQQALGQGPEFLTYFQNEAQLDKSGLPSDRFFAERPEGSVSTLKIQRTQQEDSAVYLCASSPRATYEQYFGPGTRLTVT.

The rearrangement uses TRBV30 and TRBJ1-4; D not certain. The CDR3 totals 11 residues. V was trimmed by 0 bases and J by 14 bases, leaving 10 bases between them. CDR1 is GTSNPN and CDR2 is SVGIG in the germline V gene (reference sequence). CDR3: CAWSVGGWLFF. The CDR3 DNA reads as TGTGCCTGGAGTGTTGGTGGTTGGCTGTTTTTT.

The CDR3 DNA is TGCGCCAGCAGCTTGTCACGTCACAACACTGAAGCTTTCTTT. It encodes CASSLSRHNTEAFF. The chain has TRBV5-1 and TRBJ1-1, with D unresolved. CDR1 and CDR2 from the germline V gene are SGHRS and YFSETQ. The CDR3 totals 14 residues. The ends were cut back, 1 base at V and 2 bases at J, with 9 bases in the middle.

The chain uses TRBV29-1 and TRBJ2-5, with 12 bases aligning to TRBD1. V shed 7 bases and J 4 bases; nucleotides not matched to a gene: 4. This CDR3 region has 13 residues. The germline V gene has CDR1 SQVTM and CDR2 ANQGSEA. CDR3 loop: CSAGTGGIETQYF. In DNA form, the CDR3 reads TGCAGCGCTGGGACAGGGGGCATAGAGACCCAGTACTTC.

V and J are TRBV7-9 and TRBJ2-2; the D gene is possibly TRBD1 (5 bases). CDR1 and CDR2 (germline): SEHNR, FQNEAQ (reference sequence). V lost 7 bases, J lost 0 bases, and 12 bases lay in between. The CDR3 covers 15 residues. DNA for the CDR3: TGTGCCAGCACAAGGGGCAACGCGAACACCGGGGAGCTGTTTTTT. This encodes CASTRGNANTGELFF.

J is TRBJ2-3 and V is TRBV9; possible D gene TRBD1, 5 bases. Germline V gene data show CDR1 as SGDLS and CDR2 as YYNGEE. This CDR3 has 14 amino acids. Trimming removed 3 bases at V and 2 bases at J, with 10 bases between. The CDR3 sequence is CASSAGQATDTQYF. CDR3 sequence (DNA): TGTGCCAGCAGCGCCGGACAAGCCACAGATACGCAGTATTTT. Together with reference TRBV9 and TRBJ2-3, the CDR3 gives the full variable domain: DSGVTQTPKHLITATGQRVTLRCSPRSGDLSVYWYQQSLDQGLQFLIQYYNGEERAKGNILERFSAQQFPDLHSELNLSSLELGDSALYFCASSAGQATDTQYFGPGTRLTVL.

This chain connects TRBV30 to TRBJ1-5, with a weak D call TRBD1 (5 bases). Trimming took off 3 bases at V and 7 bases at J, with 16 bases between the two ends. The CDR3 has 14 amino acids. Germline V gene data show CDR1 as GTSNPN and CDR2 as SVGIG (reference sequence). The CDR3 bases are TGTGCCTGGAGACTAGGAGGGGAAGCGCAGCCCCAGCATTTT. It encodes CAWRLGGEAQPQHF.

The chain couples TRBV10-3 to TRBJ2-7; 7 bases map to TRBD1. This CDR3 contains 14 residues. The germline CDR1 and CDR2 sequences are ENHRY and SYGVKD. With 7 bases clipped from V and 5 bases from J, the junction kept 11 bases outside the gene matches. The CDR3 DNA is TGTGCCATCACCAAGGAAAGGGGGCCTAACGAGCAGTACTTC. It is translated as CAITKERGPNEQYF.

In regard to this clone: The junction differs from germline at one of its ends, possibly a read error. The chain recombines TRBV7-2 with TRBJ1-5; 9 nucleotides match TRBD1. Per germline, CDR1 SGHTA and CDR2 FQGNSA. This CDR3 contains 14 residues. The CDR3 nucleotides read TGTGCCAGCAGCTTTACAGGGGGCAACCAGCCCCAGCATTTT. It encodes CASSFTGGNQPQHF.

V and J are TRBV29-1 and TRBJ1-1, with D uncertain. The germline V and J ends were trimmed by 2 bases and 0 bases, with 7 bases remaining between them. Per the germline V gene, CDR1 is SQVTM and CDR2 is ANQGSEA. The CDR3 is 13 amino acids. CDR3 bases: TGCAGCGTTGAACAGCTCATGAACACTGAAGCTTTCTTT. Encoded protein: CSVEQLMNTEAFF.

The rearrangement joins TRBV29-1 to TRBJ2-2; TRBD1 matches 7 bases. Looked up from germline, CDR1 is SQVTM and CDR2 is ANQGSEA. After removal of 7 bases from V and 4 bases from J, the junction contained 9 bases not matched to a gene. The CDR3 consists of 14 residues. This CDR3 is CSAQVSGGTGELFF. CDR3 nucleotides: TGCAGCGCCCAGGTGTCAGGGGGCACCGGGGAGCTGTTTTTT.

J is TRBJ2-7 and V is TRBV9; D call uncertain. The CDR3 runs to 13 residues. CDR1 and CDR2 from the germline V gene are SGDLS and YYNGEE. V was pared by 3 bases and J by 3 bases, with 10 bases between. The CDR3, as DNA: TGTGCCAGCAGCGAAGGTCCCGACTACGAGCAGTACTTC. The encoded protein is CASSEGPDYEQYF.

The J gene is TRBJ1-1, the V gene TRBV18; 8 bases line up with TRBD1. The germline gives CDR1 KGHSH, CDR2 LQKENI. With V trimmed by 4 bases and J by 1 base, 5 bases remained unmatched. The CDR3 is 15 amino acids. CDR3 sequence: CASSRQQGGNTEAFF. The CDR3 DNA follows: TGTGCCAGCTCACGGCAACAGGGGGGGAACACTGAAGCTTTCTTT.

This sequence joins TRBV9 and TRBJ1-6, with D unclear. Between the trimmed V and J ends, which lost 0 bases and 6 bases, there was a span of 13 bases. Germline values: CDR1 SGDLS, CDR2 YYNGEE. The CDR3 is 16 residues long. The CDR3 loop reads CASSVASFGSNSPLHF. The CDR3 DNA is TGTGCCAGCAGCGTAGCCTCGTTTGGCAGTAATTCACCCCTCCACTTT.

This CDR3 reads CALTSPHGTGWETQYF. The DNA for the CDR3 is TGTGCCCTCACGTCCCCCCACGGGACAGGGTGGGAGACCCAGTACTTC. The chain is built from TRBV30 and TRBJ2-5; TRBD1 aligns across 9 bases. The J segment lost 5 bases and the V segment lost 8 bases, leaving 18 bases of the junction unmatched. Germline V lookup: CDR1 GTSNPN, CDR2 SVGIG (reference sequence). This CDR3 has 16 amino acids.

This clone has only a few counts. The genes are TRBV29-1 and TRBJ2-2; D may be TRBD2 (5 bases). Germline V gives CDR1 SQVTM, CDR2 ANQGSEA. Trimming shortened V by 4 bases and J by 5 bases, and 5 bases separated the two germline ends. The CDR3 loop spans 11 amino acids. DNA of the CDR3: TGCAGCGTTGCGGGGACCGGGGAGCTGTTTTTT. Translated, it gives CSVAGTGELFF.

This chain connects TRBV7-2 to TRBJ1-5, with no clear D. Between the trimmed V and J ends, which lost 3 bases and 7 bases, there was a span of 10 bases. The CDR3 runs 13 residues. The germline CDR1 and CDR2 sequences are SGHTA and FQGNSA. The CDR3 DNA is TGTGCCAGCAGCTTTCGAGGAGGCCAGCCCCAGCATTTT. Translated: CASSFRGGQPQHF.

This sequence joins TRBV4-2 and TRBJ2-4; perhaps TRBD2 as D (7 bases). In germline, CDR1 is LGHNA, CDR2 YNFKEQ. V lost 3 bases and J 0 bases, leaving 15 bases between the germline ends. The CDR3 extends over 17 amino acids. The CDR3 here is CASSQARRGLAKNIQYF. The CDR3 region has the DNA TGTGCCAGCAGCCAGGCCCGGCGGGGGCTAGCCAAAAACATTCAGTACTTC.

This clone was observed a handful of times. The chain is built from TRBV5-1 and TRBJ2-1; D is uncertain. The V gene's germline CDR1 is SGHRS and CDR2 YFSETQ. V was clipped by 1 base and J by 8 bases, with 10 bases between them. There are 13 residues in the CDR3. The CDR3 loop is CASSLRVRDEQFF. In DNA form, the CDR3 reads TGCGCCAGCAGCTTGCGGGTACGGGATGAGCAGTTCTTC.

The chain recombines TRBV11-2 with TRBJ2-3; D tentatively reads TRBD1 or TRBD2 (5 bases each). Trimming left V 7 bases short and J 9 bases short, with 20 bases between. Germline V lookup: CDR1 SGHAT, CDR2 FQNNGV. This CDR3 is built from 14 residues. The CDR3 coding sequence is TGTGCCAGCACCCAAGTTGGGACGGTGGGGACGCAGTATTTT. Amino acids: CASTQVGTVGTQYF.

The gene calls are TRBV29-1 and TRBJ2-7; D call uncertain. V lost 5 bases to trimming and J lost 6 bases, with 17 bases between them. Germline CDR1 SQVTM, CDR2 ANQGSEA. The CDR3 totals 13 residues. This CDR3 is CSVMSLLRVEQYF. The CDR3, as DNA: TGCAGCGTTATGTCCTTACTCCGCGTCGAGCAGTACTTC.